Shown below are 28 T cell receptor beta chains from a single sample sequenced in a study of T cell responses to AZD1222 COVID-19 vaccine (dated by TCRdb to the early 2020s). The library was prepared using the immunoSEQ multiplex PCR assay. TCRdb holds this immuneACCESS table with in-frame rearrangements only. Some clones are missing; in checked studies, unresolved V genes explain under half, and the rest has no known cause. The sample includes approximately 100,000 clones, with over 85% observed a single time. The ten largest clones take up about 2.7% of the sample. Read against the paper, the sample's time point label means: baseline before first vaccination. Taken with the paper, the label for treatment or condition translates to: meningococcal conjugate vaccine given as trial control. The sample consisted of peripheral blood, taken on day 0 of MenACWY control vaccination. These receptors all stem from an adult in good health.

V usage is TRBV3-1 (or the pseudogene TRBV3-2) and J usage is TRBJ1-3; D gene unclear. There are 16 residues in the CDR3. Germline V gene data show CDR1 as LGHDT and CDR2 as YNNKEL (reference sequence). Trimming stripped 4 bases from V and 0 bases from J, with 13 bases between. CDR3 protein: CASSPSRTFSGNTIYF. The CDR3 region has the DNA TGTGCCAGCAGCCCGTCAAGGACGTTCTCTGGAAACACCATATATTTT.

CDR3 in DNA: TGTGCCAGCAGCCCCGTCCAGGGGGCACAGTCACCCCTCCACTTT. Translated, it gives CASSPVQGAQSPLHF. This sequence joins TRBV7-2 and TRBJ1-6, with 8 bases fitting TRBD1. The CDR3 length is 15 residues. J lost 10 bases, V lost 5 bases, and 10 bases had no gene match. CDR1 and CDR2 (germline): SGHTA, FQGNSA.

The chain links TRBV19 to TRBJ2-7; 11 bases are shared with TRBD1. Trimming cost V 4 bases and J 3 bases; bases outside gene matches: 2. This CDR3 region has 14 residues. Germline CDR1 is LNHDA and CDR2 is SQIVND (reference sequence). The DNA of the CDR3 is TGTGCCAGTAGTACCGGGACAGGGGGCTACGAGCAGTACTTC. It codes for CASSTGTGGYEQYF.

The chain employs TRBV4-3 and TRBJ2-5, with D maybe TRBD2 (6 bases). The better agreement between TRBJ2-7 and the DNA end casts doubt on the J call. Germline CDR1 reads LGHNA; CDR2 reads YSLEER. There are 15 residues in the CDR3. CDR3 amino acids: CASSPSWGTSYEQYF. In DNA, the CDR3 is TGCGCCAGCAGTCCCAGCTGGGGGACTTCCTACGAGCAGTACTTC.

This clone has only one observation. This chain uses TRBV7-2 with TRBJ2-5; maybe TRBD2 (6 bases). From germline, CDR1 is SGHTA and CDR2 FQGNSA. The CDR3 loop spans 13 amino acids. V lost 6 bases and J 9 bases, leaving 17 bases between the germline ends. This chain's CDR3 is CASRDQVSGAQYF. Written as DNA, the CDR3 is TGTGCCAGCAGGGACCAAGTTTCGGGGGCCCAGTACTTC.

The chain carries TRBV10-3 and TRBJ1-2; 11 bases map to TRBD1. Germline V CDR1 and CDR2: ENHRY, SYGVKD. The V gene end was trimmed by 3 bases and the J gene end by 3 bases; junction bases not matched to a gene: 12. This CDR3 region has 18 residues. The CDR3 here is CAISDLYGQGAHYYGYTF. In nucleotides, the CDR3 is TGTGCCATCAGTGATCTTTACGGACAGGGGGCCCATTACTATGGCTACACCTTC.

The chain employs TRBV29-1 and TRBJ2-5, with D possibly matching TRBD1 (6 bases). The germline gives CDR1 SQVTM, CDR2 ANQGSEA. Trimming pared 5 bases from V and 1 base from J, leaving 11 bases between. The CDR3 spans 13 residues. The CDR3 DNA follows: TGCAGCGTTTCACACAGGGCCCAAGAGACCCAGTACTTC. Translating it yields CSVSHRAQETQYF.

The chain couples TRBV7-6 to TRBJ2-3; the D gene is possibly TRBD2 (6 bases). CDR1 is SGHVS, CDR2 FNYEAQ, per germline. V lost 1 base to trimming and J lost 6 bases, with 8 bases between them. The CDR3 has 13 amino acids. The CDR3 DNA is TGTGCCAGCAGCTTAGGGAGGGAGGATACGCAGTATTTT. This gives the protein CASSLGREDTQYF.

CDR3 in DNA: TGTGCCACCAGTGATTTAAGCTCTGGGGGGACTGAGCAGTTCTTC. Translation gives CATSDLSSGGTEQFF. The J gene is TRBJ2-1, the V gene TRBV24-1, with D possibly TRBD2 on 6 matching bases. Between the trimmed V and J ends, which lost 1 base and 9 bases, there was a span of 15 bases. CDR1 is KGHDR and CDR2 is SFDVKD in the germline V gene. This CDR3 is 15 amino acids long.

V gene TRBV7-2 combines with J gene TRBJ1-1; D remains ambiguous. The CDR3 contains 15 residues. Germline V lookup: CDR1 SGHTA, CDR2 FQGNSA. V dropped 1 base and J dropped 6 bases, with 15 bases sitting between them. This chain's CDR3 is CASSLGSGIGAEAFF. CDR3 coding DNA: TGTGCCAGCAGCTTAGGTTCGGGAATCGGCGCTGAAGCTTTCTTT.

The J gene is TRBJ1-4, the V gene TRBV10-3; 11 bases line up with TRBD1. CDR1 ENHRY and CDR2 SYGVKD come from the germline V gene. This CDR3 is 14 amino acids long. V shed 5 bases and J 8 bases; nucleotides not matched to a gene: 4. The CDR3 is CAISPGQGEEKLFF. The CDR3 coding sequence is TGTGCCATCAGTCCGGGACAGGGGGAAGAAAAACTGTTTTTT.

The chain's CDR3 is CASSETGPGEKLFF. Here the CDR3 DNA reads TGTGCCAGCAGTGAGACAGGGCCGGGTGAAAAACTGTTTTTT. This chain connects TRBV25-1 to TRBJ1-4; 7 bases agree with TRBD1. V shed 3 bases, J shed 7 bases, and the junction held 5 bases outside the gene matches. Germline-derived CDR1 and CDR2 are MGHDK and SYGVNS. This CDR3 comprises 14 residues.

The chain combines TRBV19 with TRBJ2-1; D is possibly TRBD1 or TRBD2 (6 bases each). The CDR3 runs 14 residues. Deletions cut 7 bases from V and 4 bases from J, with 14 bases between. Germline loops: CDR1 LNHDA, CDR2 SQIVND (reference sequence). CDR3 loop: CASIGGPGYNEQFF. In DNA form, the CDR3 reads TGTGCCAGTATAGGGGGGCCCGGGTACAATGAGCAGTTCTTC. The full variable domain, completed using reference TRBV19 and TRBJ2-1, is DGGITQSPKYLFRKEGQNVTLSCEQNLNHDAMYWYRQDPGQGLRLIYYSQIVNDFQKGDIAEGYSVSREKKESFPLTVTSAQKNPTAFYLCASIGGPGYNEQFFGPGTRLTVL.

V is TRBV9 and J is TRBJ2-2, with unresolved D. Trimming shortened V by 2 bases and J by 6 bases, and 11 bases separated the two germline ends. CDR1 and CDR2 from the germline V gene are SGDLS and YYNGEE. This CDR3 is 14 amino acids long. The CDR3 reads CASSVVSVAGELFF. The CDR3 DNA reads as TGTGCCAGCAGCGTTGTATCGGTGGCCGGGGAGCTGTTTTTT.

This clone was seen a single time. The chain combines TRBV4-3 with TRBJ2-4, with 8 nucleotides matching TRBD1. The CDR3 consists of 18 residues. Per germline, CDR1 LGHNA and CDR2 YSLEER. V lost 0 bases and J lost 2; bases outside the gene matches: 9. The CDR3 spells CASSQDPYGQGTKNIQYF. The DNA for the CDR3 is TGCGCCAGCAGCCAAGATCCTTATGGACAGGGCACCAAAAACATTCAGTACTTC.

V is TRBV5-8 and J is TRBJ2-7, with 9 bases identical to TRBD2. The CDR3 is 19 amino acids. The V gene end was trimmed by 0 bases and the J gene end by 2 bases; junction bases not matched to a gene: 15. Germline V lookup: CDR1 SGHTS, CDR2 YDEGEE. CDR3: CASSLGSKPRGGRPYEQYF. The DNA of the CDR3 is TGTGCCAGCAGCTTGGGCTCCAAACCGCGGGGGGGCCGTCCCTACGAGCAGTACTTC.

The V gene is TRBV7-9, the J gene TRBJ1-1; D is undetermined. This CDR3 comprises 11 residues. V was cut by 5 bases and J by 1 base, with 2 bases left in between. Germline CDR1 and CDR2: SEHNR and FQNEAQ (reference sequence). Written as DNA, the CDR3 is TGTGCCAGCAGCGCGAACACTGAAGCTTTCTTT. Protein product: CASSANTEAFF.

J is TRBJ1-1 and V is TRBV6-5; 8 nucleotides line up with TRBD1. After removal of 6 bases from V and 1 base from J, the junction contained 7 bases not matched to a gene. There are 15 residues in the CDR3. Germline V lookup: CDR1 MNHEY, CDR2 SVGAGI. In nucleotides, the CDR3 is TGTGCCAGCAGACTCGACAGGGGCCCGAACACTGAAGCTTTCTTT. Its protein product is CASRLDRGPNTEAFF.

This clone was seen many times. The rearrangement uses TRBV25-1 and TRBJ1-2; 9 nucleotides match TRBD1. V gave up 7 bases and J gave up 5 bases; unmatched junction bases: 8. CDR1 MGHDK and CDR2 SYGVNS come from the germline V gene. CDR3 size: 14 residues. The CDR3 DNA is TGTGCCAGCACCAAACAGGGGGCGGTTTATGGCTACACCTTC. It specifies CASTKQGAVYGYTF.

Notes on this clone: The junction departs from the called germline gene at one end, perhaps through a read error. The gene calls are TRBV12-5 and TRBJ2-7, with unresolved D. This CDR3 spans 13 amino acids. CDR1 is LGHNT, CDR2 FRNRAP, per germline. The CDR3 reads CASGLEVLGSRDF. Written as DNA, the CDR3 is TGTGCTAGTGGTTTGGAGGTTTTGGGCTCCCGGGACTTC.

This chain uses TRBV6-4 with TRBJ2-3; 7 positions match TRBD1. V dropped 3 bases and J dropped 3; count of bases not matched to a gene: 6. Germline CDR1 MRHNA, CDR2 SNTAGT. The CDR3 is 15 residues long. For the CDR3, the DNA is TGTGCCAGCAGTGAAGACAGGGTAGGGACAGATACGCAGTATTTT. This translates into CASSEDRVGTDTQYF.

This chain connects TRBV29-1 to TRBJ2-5; no clear D gene. V shed 4 bases and J shed 5 bases, with 14 bases lying between them. Germline V gene sequence: CDR1 SQVTM, CDR2 ANQGSEA. The CDR3 has 13 amino acids. The CDR3 coding sequence is TGCAGCGTTGCTCCGGGCGCTGGGGAGACCCAGTACTTC. This encodes CSVAPGAGETQYF.

The chain is built from TRBV12-5 and TRBJ2-7; perhaps D is TRBD1 or TRBD2 (6 bases each). Trimming took 5 bases from V and 2 from J, leaving 16 bases between them. The CDR3 length is 15 residues. CDR1 is LGHNT and CDR2 is FRNRAP in the germline V gene. This CDR3 is CASGPSLGGTYEQYF. DNA for the CDR3: TGTGCTAGTGGTCCCAGCCTAGGGGGGACCTACGAGCAGTACTTC.

The chain is built from TRBV2 and TRBJ1-5, with D possibly being TRBD1 (5 bases). CDR3 length: 14 residues. CDR1 and CDR2 from the germline V gene are SNHLY and FYNNEI. Trimming left V 5 bases short and J 2 bases short, with 10 bases between. CDR3 sequence: CASSLGGGNQPQHF. The CDR3 DNA follows: TGTGCCAGCAGTTTGGGGGGAGGCAATCAGCCCCAGCATTTT.

The chain combines TRBV7-2 with TRBJ2-1, with no clear D. Germline V gene lookup returns CDR1 SGHTA and CDR2 FQGNSA. This CDR3 comprises 13 residues. V was cut by 1 base and J by 6 bases, with 7 bases left in between. CDR3 in amino acids: CASSLGVGNEQFF. The DNA for the CDR3 is TGTGCCAGCAGCTTAGGAGTGGGCAATGAGCAGTTCTTC. Drawing the rest from reference TRBV7-2 and TRBJ2-1, the complete variable domain is GAGVSQSPSNKVTEKGKDVELRCDPISGHTALYWYRQSLGQGLEFLIYFQGNSAPDKSGLPSDRFSAERTGGSVSTLTIQRTQQEDSAVYLCASSLGVGNEQFFGPGTRLTVL.

The chain carries TRBV12-2 and TRBJ2-7; no DNA check was done on the table's D call, TRBD1. TRBV12-2 is assigned pseudogene status. The CDR3 length is 12 residues. The CDR3 sequence: CASRLDTYEQYF. The CDR3 DNA follows: TGTGCAAGTCGCTTAGACACCTACGAGCAGTACTTC.

The J gene is TRBJ1-3, the V gene TRBV6-6; TRBD1 agrees at 7 bases. V dropped 6 bases and J dropped 2; count of bases not matched to a gene: 4. The germline V gene encodes CDR1 MNHNY and CDR2 SVGAGI (reference sequence). This CDR3 contains 14 residues. The CDR3 here is CASRSQGAGNTIYF. Here the CDR3 DNA reads TGTGCCAGCAGGTCCCAGGGGGCTGGAAACACCATATATTTT.

The genes are TRBV11-2 and TRBJ1-2, with 12 bases identical to TRBD1. The length of the CDR3 is 16 residues. J lost 5 bases, V lost 1 base, and 5 bases had no gene match. Germline V gene sequence: CDR1 SGHAT, CDR2 FQNNGV. CDR3: CASSLGGTGGRYGYTF. In DNA form, the CDR3 reads TGTGCCAGCAGCTTAGGCGGGACAGGGGGCCGGTATGGCTACACCTTC.